These 29 T cell receptor beta chains share one sample of origin, sequenced in a study of regulatory T cells in long-lasting Graves disease. The sample's time point: newly diagnosed GD, antithyroid drugs for less than 3 months. From RNA extracted from PBMCs, the TCR library was made. Arm-PCR of CDR3 regions and iRepertoire HTBI primers were the basis on which TCR beta libraries were built. TCRdb reanalysed the multiplex PCR reads using MiXCR and keeps one entry per CDR3 protein. Of 400,000 to 500,000 distinct CDR3 sequences listed, roughly 15% are singletons. This same sample was also taken into another study, of T cells in Graves' hyperthyroidism and ophthalmopathy.

The specimen comprised peripheral blood mononuclear cells (PBMCs), sampled at new diagnosis, from a patient treated with antithyroid drugs. These receptor sequences come from a woman between 18 and 30 years old with Graves disease.

This chain links TRBV18 with TRBJ1-1; 9 nucleotides align to TRBD1. The trim removed 5 bases at V and 1 base at J, leaving 5 bases unmatched. The CDR3 is 15 residues long. The germline CDR1 and CDR2 sequences are KGHSH and LQKENI. This chain's CDR3 is CASSTRTGENTEAFF. CDR3 nucleotide sequence: TGTGCCAGCTCAACCCGGACAGGGGAGAACACTGAAGCTTTCTTT.

The table lists this clonotype with a few counts. This chain uses TRBV4-1 with TRBJ2-2; 7 bases align to TRBD2. The V and J ends lost 3 bases and 5 bases, in that order; junction bases with no gene match: 21. The germline V gene has CDR1 MGHRA and CDR2 YSYEKL. The CDR3 spans 20 residues. In nucleotides, the CDR3 is TGCGCCAGCAGCCATCCTAAAAAATTCCGGCTAGCGGACTTTACCGGGGAGCTGTTTTTT. This sequence encodes CASSHPKKFRLADFTGELFF.

This clonotype was recorded at least ten times. V gene TRBV15 combines with J gene TRBJ2-7; the match to TRBD1 covers 10 bases. The CDR3 contains 16 residues. From germline, CDR1 is LNHNV and CDR2 YYDKDF (reference sequence). After removal of 0 bases from V and 3 bases from J, the junction contained 5 bases not matched to a gene. In DNA form, the CDR3 reads TGTGCCACCAGCAGAGAGACAGGGGGCGTACGCTACGAGCAGTACTTC. Residues: CATSRETGGVRYEQYF.

The chain links TRBV12-3 or TRBV12-4 to TRBJ1-2; no definite D call. CDR3 length: 14 amino acids. Trimming took 1 base from V and 6 from J, leaving 12 bases between them. As DNA, the CDR3 is TGTGCCAGCAGTTTAGTGGCGGGCGCGAATGGCTACACCTTC. Amino acid sequence: CASSLVAGANGYTF.

This clonotype was counted at least ten times. The V call is TRBV11-2, the J call TRBJ2-1, with D possibly called TRBD1 or TRBD2 (5 bases each). The CDR3 spans 12 residues. The germline gives CDR1 SGHAT, CDR2 FQNNGV. Trimming took 5 bases from V and 8 from J, leaving 10 bases between them. The CDR3 DNA reads TGTGCCAGCAGCACACTAGGGGATGAGCAGTTCTTC. It specifies CASSTLGDEQFF.

This clonotype appeared a few times. This chain joins TRBV25-1 and TRBJ1-2; the match to TRBD1 covers 7 bases. V was pared by 8 bases and J by 2 bases, with 8 bases of the junction left unmatched. CDR3 length: 14 residues. The germline CDR1 and CDR2 sequences are MGHDK and SYGVNS. CDR3 nucleotide sequence: TGTGCCAGCTCTTCGACAGGGTCCAACTATGGCTACACCTTC. This encodes CASSSTGSNYGYTF.

The gene calls are TRBV12-3 or TRBV12-4 and TRBJ2-5, with 9 bases aligning to TRBD2. V lost 6 bases and J lost 4; bases outside the gene matches: 15. The CDR3 length is 17 residues. CDR3 nucleotide sequence: TGTGCCAGCAGCCTACTAGCGGGCCTTCCTCAGACAGAGACCCAGTACTTC. The encoded protein is CASSLLAGLPQTETQYF.

This chain links TRBV12-3 or TRBV12-4 with TRBJ2-3, with TRBD2 matching over 11 bases. V shed 5 bases and J 5 bases; nucleotides not matched to a gene: 9. The length of the CDR3 is 16 residues. The CDR3 region has the DNA TGTGCCAGCAGTGACGGGACTAGCGGTCATATAGATACGCAGTATTTT. It is translated as CASSDGTSGHIDTQYF.

This clonotype was picked up many times. V gene TRBV5-1 combines with J gene TRBJ2-1; 10 nucleotides match TRBD2. The germline V gene encodes CDR1 SGHRS and CDR2 YFSETQ. The CDR3 sequence is 16 residues long. V was pared by 0 bases and J by 5 bases, with 5 bases of the junction left unmatched. DNA of the CDR3: TGCGCCAGCAGCTTGGGGGGGACTAGCGCCAACAATGAGCAGTTCTTC. This codes for CASSLGGTSANNEQFF.

This clonotype showed up just a few times. This chain connects TRBV3-1 to TRBJ2-5; a possible D gene is TRBD2 (6 bases). Germline V gene sequence: CDR1 LGHDT, CDR2 YNNKEL (reference sequence). The CDR3 has 14 amino acids. Trimming shortened V by 1 base and J by 3 bases, and 9 bases separated the two germline ends. For the CDR3, the DNA is TGTGCCAGCAGCCAAGTCGGGAGTGAAGAGACCCAGTACTTC. It specifies CASSQVGSEETQYF.

Notes on this clonotype: This could be a read error, since a much larger clone is one nucleotide away. The chain links TRBV5-1 to TRBJ1-2; 7 positions agree with TRBD1. The CDR3 totals 13 residues. Germline CDR1 reads SGHRS; CDR2 reads YFSETQ. CDR3 bases: TGCGCCAGCAGCGCGGAGGGAGGGGGCGGCTGCACCTTC. Translating it yields CASSAEGGGGCTF.

There are many counts of this clonotype. The rearrangement uses TRBV30 and TRBJ2-7; D not resolved. CDR1 and CDR2 (germline): GTSNPN, SVGIG (reference sequence). Trimming removed 0 bases at V and 2 bases at J, with 8 bases between. The CDR3 is made up of 13 amino acids. The CDR3 is CAWSVGSPYEQYF. CDR3 sequence (DNA): TGTGCCTGGAGTGTGGGATCCCCCTACGAGCAGTACTTC.

The table lists this clonotype with a few counts. This sequence joins TRBV28 and TRBJ1-1, with D unresolved. Germline V gene lookup returns CDR1 MDHEN and CDR2 SYDVKM. V lost 3 bases and J 4 bases, leaving 21 bases between the germline ends. There are 17 residues in the CDR3. The CDR3 DNA is TGTGCCAGCAGTTTGGCCCTCGGGCCCGCTCGGGTCACTGAAGCTTTCTTT. Amino acids: CASSLALGPARVTEAFF.

This clonotype has at least ten counts. V is TRBV7-3 and J is TRBJ2-3; the match to TRBD2 covers 9 bases. Germline lookup yields CDR1 SGHTA and CDR2 FQGTGA. The CDR3 runs 14 residues. V lost 5 bases to trimming and J lost 3 bases; unmatched junction nucleotides: 3. The CDR3 is CASSMGLATDTQYF. The CDR3 DNA is TGTGCCAGCAGCATGGGACTAGCAACAGATACGCAGTATTTT.

The sample holds many counts of this clonotype. This sequence joins TRBV7-9 and TRBJ2-7; D is possibly TRBD2 (7 bases). Germline CDR1 and CDR2: SEHNR and FQNEAQ (reference sequence). This CDR3 spans 13 amino acids. Trimming shortened V by 1 base and J by 6 bases, and 10 bases separated the two germline ends. Here the CDR3 reads CASSLVGGREQYF. The CDR3 coding sequence is TGTGCCAGCAGCTTAGTCGGGGGGCGCGAGCAGTACTTC.

The rearrangement uses TRBV25-1 and TRBJ1-5; 11 bases match TRBD1. This CDR3 has 18 amino acids. Trimming at V came to 4 bases and at J to 5 bases, leaving 13 bases not matched to a gene. The V gene's germline CDR1 is MGHDK and CDR2 SYGVNS. CDR3 DNA sequence: TGTGCCAGCAGTGCGCTTATGTTGTCGGGACAGGGGGATCAGCCCCAGCATTTT. Its protein product is CASSALMLSGQGDQPQHF.

V usage is TRBV12-5 and J usage is TRBJ2-1; 8 bases align to TRBD2. CDR1 is LGHNT, CDR2 FRNRAP, per germline. After removal of 4 bases from V and 6 bases from J, the junction contained 5 bases not matched to a gene. The CDR3 totals 14 residues. In DNA, the CDR3 is TGTGCTAGTGGTTGGCGGGAGGTGGTCAATGAGCAGTTCTTC. Amino acid sequence: CASGWREVVNEQFF.

The sample holds many counts of this clonotype. The chain carries TRBV28 and TRBJ2-1, with 11 positions matching TRBD2. In germline, CDR1 is MDHEN, CDR2 SYDVKM. Germline trimming cut 4 bases from V and 5 bases from J; bases unmatched to any gene: 4. The length of the CDR3 is 15 residues. CDR3 bases: TGTGCCAGCAGTTCTAGCGGGAGGCACAACAATGAGCAGTTCTTC. Its protein is CASSSSGRHNNEQFF.

The chain combines TRBV5-1 with TRBJ1-1, with a weak D call TRBD1 (6 bases). Germline-derived CDR1 and CDR2 are SGHRS and YFSETQ. This CDR3 spans 15 amino acids. The V gene lost 5 bases and the J gene lost 2 bases, with 16 bases spanning the gap. The CDR3 DNA reads as TGCGCCAGCAGAGGGGGATTGGGAGCAAACACTGAAGCTTTCTTT. Translation: CASRGGLGANTEAFF.

This clonotype was counted many times. The chain couples TRBV28 to TRBJ2-7; TRBD2 agrees at 8 bases. Trimming took 1 base from V and 2 from J; bases not matched to a gene: 7. The CDR3 loop spans 16 amino acids. Germline CDR1 MDHEN, CDR2 SYDVKM. CDR3 DNA: TGTGCCAGCAGTTTATCGGCTAGCGGGCGCACCTACGAGCAGTACTTC. It is translated as CASSLSASGRTYEQYF.

This clonotype came up many times. This sequence joins TRBV30 and TRBJ2-2; D is unresolved. Germline V lookup: CDR1 GTSNPN, CDR2 SVGIG (reference sequence). Trimming pared 2 bases from V and 1 base from J, leaving 5 bases between. This CDR3 comprises 13 residues. CDR3 region: CAWSMLNTGELFF. The CDR3 DNA reads as TGTGCCTGGAGTATGCTGAACACCGGGGAGCTGTTTTTT.

Ten or more counts support this clonotype. The V call is TRBV7-8, the J call TRBJ1-2; D possibly corresponds to TRBD1 (6 bases). Germline V CDR1 and CDR2: SGHVS, FQNEAQ. V was trimmed by 5 bases and J by 1 base, leaving 11 bases between them. The CDR3 covers 14 residues. The CDR3 loop is CASSPDRNNYGYTF. Written as DNA, the CDR3 is TGTGCCAGCAGCCCAGACAGGAATAACTATGGCTACACCTTC.

Many counts were recorded for this clonotype. The chain couples TRBV12-3 or TRBV12-4 to TRBJ1-2, with TRBD1 as a possible D gene (5 bases). There are 13 residues in the CDR3. V was clipped by 5 bases and J by 4 bases, with 11 bases between them. CDR3 sequence (DNA): TGTGCCAGCAGTAGAGGGGAGGGCTATGGCTACACCTTC. Protein sequence: CASSRGEGYGYTF.

Note on this clonotype: Given a much more abundant clone one base away, this may be a read error. The J gene is TRBJ2-7, the V gene TRBV20-1; TRBD2 might be the D (5 bases). V dropped 5 bases and J dropped 5 bases, with 19 bases sitting between them. Germline loops: CDR1 DFQATT, CDR2 SNEGSKA (reference sequence). The CDR3 runs 14 residues. CDR3 in DNA: TGCAGTGCTTCGACTAACGGGAACGTTAACGAGCAGTACTTC. It specifies CSASTNGNVNEQYF.

The table lists this clonotype with a few counts. The J gene is TRBJ2-1, the V gene TRBV25-1, with 11 bases aligning to TRBD2. Germline loops: CDR1 MGHDK, CDR2 SYGVNS. V shed 0 bases and J 5 bases; nucleotides not matched to a gene: 9. This CDR3 contains 18 residues. DNA for the CDR3: TGTGCCAGCAGTGAATATTTAGGGGGACTAGCGGCCGACAATGAGCAGTTCTTC. Its protein product is CASSEYLGGLAADNEQFF.

Many counts were recorded for this clonotype. CDR3 DNA: TGTGCCAGCAGTTCGGGACAAATGGGTTCCAATGAGCAGTTCTTC. Translated: CASSSGQMGSNEQFF. The rearrangement links TRBV28 to TRBJ2-1; TRBD1 might be the D (6 bases). Germline assignment: CDR1 MDHEN and CDR2 SYDVKM. The CDR3 is 15 amino acids. Trimming stripped 4 bases from V and 6 bases from J, with 16 bases between.

This clonotype was counted ten times or more. The V and J genes are TRBV7-2 and TRBJ2-5, with 9 bases fitting TRBD2. V shed 2 bases, J shed 2 bases, and the junction held 3 bases outside the gene matches. This CDR3 is built from 15 residues. Looked up from germline, CDR1 is SGHTA and CDR2 is FQGNSA. The CDR3, as DNA: TGTGCCAGCAGCTTACTAGCGGGAAGACAAGAGACCCAGTACTTC. It specifies CASSLLAGRQETQYF.

This clonotype has a handful of counts. The chain couples TRBV19 to TRBJ1-5; TRBD1 agrees at 11 bases. V shed 5 bases, J shed 6 bases, and the junction held 9 bases outside the gene matches. The CDR3 has 16 residues. Germline CDR1 is LNHDA and CDR2 is SQIVND (reference sequence). The CDR3, as DNA: TGTGCCAGTAGTCCCAAGGACAGGGGGCGTCGTCAGCCCCAGCATTTT. Translating it yields CASSPKDRGRRQPQHF.

This rearrangement joins TRBV7-8 to TRBJ2-1; 7 bases are shared with TRBD2. The ends lost 4 bases at V and 5 bases at J; junction bases unmatched: 11. CDR1 is SGHVS, CDR2 FQNEAQ, per germline. The CDR3 is 16 amino acids. CDR3 sequence: CASSWLRAGENNEQFF. The CDR3, as DNA: TGTGCCAGCAGCTGGCTTAGGGCGGGAGAAAACAATGAGCAGTTCTTC.